The 25 T cell receptor beta chains presented below share a single source sample, sequenced in a study of CD8 T cells in ankylosing spondylitis. The study, taken as a whole, reports: What seemed typical of ankylosing spondylitis blood was a TCR beta motif built from about 8 highly homologous variants.

Antigens of these TCRs are unknown. TCRdb reprocessed the 5' RACE reads with MiXCR, giving one entry per CDR3 protein. Found here are under 250,000 distinct CDR3 sequences, 6% to 8.5% of them singletons; the top ten hold 14%. Sequencing was performed on blood, either unsorted or a sorted T cell fraction (not recorded which). The source of these receptors is a male donor with ankylosing spondylitis.

This clonotype has more than one count but fewer than ten. Sequence at one end of the junction differs from germline and may be a read error. The V gene is TRBV27, the J gene TRBJ2-1; TRBD2 might be the D (5 bases). This CDR3 has 15 amino acids. CDR1 is MNHEY and CDR2 is SMNVEV in the germline V gene (reference sequence). CDR3 region: CASRLSVEGYNEQFF. DNA of the CDR3: TGTGCCAGCAGATTATCTGTCGAGGGATACAATGAGCAGTTCTTC.

This clonotype was detected only a few times. J is TRBJ2-1 and V is TRBV11-2; 7 bases align to TRBD2. The CDR3 runs to 16 residues. V dropped 4 bases and J dropped 0; count of bases not matched to a gene: 6. Germline V gives CDR1 SGHAT, CDR2 FQNNGV. For the CDR3, the DNA is TGTGCCAGCAGCTCCTCGGGACTACGCTCCTACAATGAGCAGTTCTTC. Translated, it gives CASSSSGLRSYNEQFF. The complete variable domain, with remaining parts taken from reference TRBV11-2 and TRBJ2-1, reads EAGVAQSPRYKIIEKRQSVAFWCNPISGHATLYWYQQILGQGPKLLIQFQNNGVVDDSQLPKDRFSAERLKGVDSTLKIQPAKLEDSAVYLCASSSSGLRSYNEQFFGPGTRLTVL.

Points on this clonotype: With a much larger clone just one base away, this may be a read error. The chain combines TRBV4-3 with TRBJ2-3; 8 nucleotides line up with TRBD2. The germline V gene has CDR1 LGHNA and CDR2 YSLEER. This CDR3 spans 13 amino acids. DNA for the CDR3: TGCACCAGCAGCCAAGAGCGGGGGAATACGCAGTATTTT. Encoded protein: CTSSQERGNTQYF.

This clonotype came up a few times. The CDR3 spells CASSQAVLKGGEQYF. The CDR3 DNA is TGCGCCAGCAGCCAAGCCGTTTTGAAGGGCGGCGAGCAGTACTTC. J is TRBJ2-7 and V is TRBV4-3; D remains unclear. The CDR3 totals 15 residues. V lost 1 base, J lost 6 bases, and 16 bases lay in between. Germline-derived CDR1 and CDR2 are LGHNA and YSLEER.

Many counts were recorded for this clonotype. The chain recombines TRBV11-2 with TRBJ2-4; D gene unclear. The CDR3 has 15 amino acids. CDR1 SGHAT and CDR2 FQNNGV come from the germline V gene. V dropped 1 base and J dropped 0 bases, with 7 bases sitting between them. The CDR3 sequence is CASSLGVLAKNIQYF. The CDR3 DNA reads as TGTGCCAGCAGCTTAGGAGTCCTAGCCAAAAACATTCAGTACTTC.

The sample holds many counts of this clonotype. V gene TRBV20-1 combines with J gene TRBJ2-7; 12 positions agree with TRBD2. Trimming at V came to 5 bases and at J to 0 bases, leaving 11 bases not matched to a gene. The CDR3 has 17 amino acids. Germline-derived CDR1 and CDR2 are DFQATT and SNEGSKA (reference sequence). This CDR3 is CSAGSGLAGPRSYEQYF. The DNA of the CDR3 is TGCAGTGCTGGCAGCGGACTAGCGGGGCCTCGCTCCTACGAGCAGTACTTC.

This clonotype showed up just a few times. The chain has TRBV27 and TRBJ1-2, with 11 bases aligning to TRBD1. V was pared by 3 bases and J by 7 bases, with 7 bases of the junction left unmatched. The CDR3 runs 15 residues. Germline CDR1 is MNHEY and CDR2 is SMNVEV (reference sequence). The CDR3 is CASSFLGQGGGGYTF. The CDR3 region has the DNA TGTGCCAGCAGTTTTTTGGGACAGGGGGGTGGTGGCTACACCTTC.

This clonotype was counted at least ten times. The chain employs TRBV5-1 and TRBJ2-7; 13 nucleotides agree with TRBD2. Trimming took 0 bases from V and 0 from J; bases not matched to a gene: 3. This CDR3 region has 17 residues. Germline loops: CDR1 SGHRS, CDR2 YFSETQ. The CDR3 DNA reads as TGCGCCAGCAGCTTGGGACTAGCGGGAGGTAGCTCCTACGAGCAGTACTTC. Translation: CASSLGLAGGSSYEQYF.

CDR3 region: CSAEGAGTVETQYF. CDR3 nucleotide sequence: TGCAGTGCTGAGGGAGCCGGGACTGTAGAGACCCAGTACTTC. The chain is built from TRBV20-1 and TRBJ2-5; D possibly corresponds to TRBD2 (6 bases). Trimming cost V 5 bases and J 4 bases, with 17 bases left between them. The CDR3 runs 14 residues. The V gene's germline CDR1 is DFQATT and CDR2 SNEGSKA (reference sequence).

This clonotype was seen many times. The genes are TRBV11-2 and TRBJ2-7; a possible D gene is TRBD2 (5 bases). The CDR3 contains 14 residues. V dropped 4 bases and J dropped 0 bases, with 10 bases sitting between them. Germline V gene sequence: CDR1 SGHAT, CDR2 FQNNGV. The CDR3 bases are TGTGCCAGCAGCTGGCCGAGCGGCTCCTACGAGCAGTACTTC. Amino acids: CASSWPSGSYEQYF.

This clonotype was detected ten times or more. This chain's CDR3 is CASSLSPLSEAFF. CDR3 bases: TGTGCCAGCAGCCTATCGCCCCTCTCTGAAGCTTTCTTT. The chain is built from TRBV27 and TRBJ1-1; no definite D call. CDR1 and CDR2 (germline): MNHEY, SMNVEV (reference sequence). Trimming cost V 6 bases and J 6 bases, with 14 bases left between them. The length of the CDR3 is 13 residues.

This clonotype was seen at least ten times. The chain has TRBV15 and TRBJ2-7, with D tentatively TRBD1 (6 bases). The V and J ends lost 0 bases and 4 bases respectively, with 13 bases between them. This CDR3 has 15 amino acids. Germline V gene lookup returns CDR1 LNHNV and CDR2 YYDKDF (reference sequence). In DNA form, the CDR3 reads TGTGCCACCAGCAGAGATTTGGGGACACTATACGAGCAGTACTTC. This gives the protein CATSRDLGTLYEQYF.

V gene TRBV4-2 combines with J gene TRBJ2-3, with TRBD2 as a possible D gene (5 bases). CDR3 size: 16 residues. Germline-derived CDR1 and CDR2 are LGHNA and YNFKEQ. Trimming left V 3 bases short and J 3 bases short, with 16 bases between. The DNA for the CDR3 is TGTGCCAGCAGCCAGTTAGGCGGGTTGAAGACAGATACGCAGTATTTT. This encodes CASSQLGGLKTDTQYF.

The V gene is TRBV20-1, the J gene TRBJ2-2; 11 nucleotides line up with TRBD2. This CDR3 contains 18 residues. Looked up from germline, CDR1 is DFQATT and CDR2 is SNEGSKA (reference sequence). Losses at the gene ends were 5 bases for V and 4 bases for J; bases not matched to a gene: 15. CDR3 nucleotides: TGCAGTGCTTCCCATGTTCTAGCGGGGGGACAGATCACCGGGGAGCTGTTTTTT. Protein: CSASHVLAGGQITGELFF.

At least ten counts were recorded for this clonotype. The chain carries TRBV7-2 and TRBJ2-5, with 9 bases aligning to TRBD2. This CDR3 region has 17 residues. The V gene's germline CDR1 is SGHTA and CDR2 FQGNSA. After removal of 0 bases from V and 5 bases from J, the junction contained 10 bases not matched to a gene. The CDR3: CASSLASGGRAGETQYF. The CDR3 region has the DNA TGTGCCAGCAGCTTAGCCAGTGGCGGGAGGGCAGGGGAGACCCAGTACTTC. The variable domain in full, completed from reference TRBV7-2 and TRBJ2-5, reads GAGVSQSPSNKVTEKGKDVELRCDPISGHTALYWYRQSLGQGLEFLIYFQGNSAPDKSGLPSDRFSAERTGGSVSTLTIQRTQQEDSAVYLCASSLASGGRAGETQYFGPGTRLLVL.

This clonotype was observed many times. The DNA of the CDR3 is TGTGCCAGCAGTTTACCGGCCCTCCCTAGGGAGACCCAGTACTTC. Translated, it gives CASSLPALPRETQYF. The chain combines TRBV28 with TRBJ2-5; no clear D. Trimming shortened V by 2 bases and J by 5 bases, and 15 bases separated the two germline ends. This CDR3 has 15 amino acids. Germline V gene data show CDR1 as MDHEN and CDR2 as SYDVKM.

This clonotype was recorded many times. This sequence joins TRBV5-1 and TRBJ2-7; D may be TRBD1 or TRBD2 (6 bases each). CDR1 and CDR2 (germline): SGHRS, YFSETQ. Trimming stripped 4 bases from V and 3 bases from J, with 14 bases between. The CDR3 has 14 residues. CDR3 sequence: CASSLEGRGYEQYF. DNA of the CDR3: TGCGCCAGCAGCCTGGAGGGCAGGGGCTACGAGCAGTACTTC.

This clonotype occurred many times. The J gene is TRBJ2-7, the V gene TRBV6-2 or TRBV6-3; 7 bases align to TRBD2. Germline loops: CDR1 MNHEY, CDR2 SVGEGT. The V and J ends lost 5 bases and 6 bases, in that order; junction bases with no gene match: 4. The CDR3 is made up of 12 amino acids. As DNA, the CDR3 is TGTGCCAGCAGTCCGGGGGGACGCGAGCAGTACTTC. It translates to CASSPGGREQYF.

This clonotype was counted many times. CDR3 nucleotide sequence: TGTGCCAGCAGCCGTAGACTCACCAGAGGCAACAATGAGCAGTTCTTC. Translated: CASSRRLTRGNNEQFF. The V gene is TRBV9, the J gene TRBJ2-1; no definite D call. The CDR3 is made up of 16 amino acids. Germline V CDR1 and CDR2: SGDLS, YYNGEE. V was cut by 4 bases and J by 5 bases, with 19 bases left in between.

This rearrangement joins TRBV9 to TRBJ2-7, with a weak D call TRBD1 (6 bases). Trimming took 3 bases from V and 6 from J, leaving 16 bases between them. The CDR3 runs 14 residues. Germline V gene data show CDR1 as SGDLS and CDR2 as YYNGEE. As DNA, the CDR3 is TGTGCCAGCAGCGGAACAGGGAGCGTGACCGAGCAGTACTTC. It specifies CASSGTGSVTEQYF.

This clonotype showed up many times. The gene calls are TRBV20-1 and TRBJ2-1; the match to TRBD2 covers 7 bases. V dropped 3 bases and J dropped 7; count of bases not matched to a gene: 12. CDR3 length: 15 residues. CDR1 is DFQATT and CDR2 is SNEGSKA in the germline V gene (reference sequence). For the CDR3, the DNA is TGCAGTGCTAGTCCCCGGGGCGGGAGTGCGAATGAGCAGTTCTTC. Its translation: CSASPRGGSANEQFF.

V is TRBV20-1 and J is TRBJ2-2; 7 bases line up with TRBD1. Trimming took 6 bases from V and 0 from J; bases not matched to a gene: 7. The CDR3 totals 15 residues. The germline V gene encodes CDR1 DFQATT and CDR2 SNEGSKA (reference sequence). This chain's CDR3 is CSAPLDRANTGELFF. CDR3 bases: TGCAGTGCCCCCCTCGACAGGGCGAACACCGGGGAGCTGTTTTTT.

This clonotype turned up a few times. The chain recombines TRBV27 with TRBJ1-1, with 7 bases lining up with TRBD1. The CDR3 contains 15 residues. With 3 bases clipped from V and 4 bases from J, the junction kept 8 bases outside the gene matches. CDR1 and CDR2 from the germline V gene are MNHEY and SMNVEV (reference sequence). CDR3 nucleotide sequence: TGTGCCAGCAGTTTGACACAGGGGCTCGGCACTGAAGCTTTCTTT. Protein: CASSLTQGLGTEAFF.

This chain uses TRBV12-3 or TRBV12-4 with TRBJ2-1; 8 bases line up with TRBD2. There are 18 residues in the CDR3. V was pared by 4 bases and J by 3 bases, with 14 bases of the junction left unmatched. CDR3 region: CASSSSSTSGGYYNEQFF. CDR3 nucleotides: TGTGCCAGCAGTTCAAGTTCAACGTCGGGAGGGTACTACAATGAGCAGTTCTTC.

The sample holds many counts of this clonotype. V gene TRBV25-1 combines with J gene TRBJ1-1; possibly TRBD1 for D (6 bases). Germline V gene lookup returns CDR1 MGHDK and CDR2 SYGVNS. V shed 0 bases and J shed 5 bases, with 13 bases lying between them. The length of the CDR3 is 15 residues. Here the CDR3 DNA reads TGTGCCAGCAGTGAATATCTGGAGGGGGGTACTGAAGCTTTCTTT. Amino acids: CASSEYLEGGTEAFF.